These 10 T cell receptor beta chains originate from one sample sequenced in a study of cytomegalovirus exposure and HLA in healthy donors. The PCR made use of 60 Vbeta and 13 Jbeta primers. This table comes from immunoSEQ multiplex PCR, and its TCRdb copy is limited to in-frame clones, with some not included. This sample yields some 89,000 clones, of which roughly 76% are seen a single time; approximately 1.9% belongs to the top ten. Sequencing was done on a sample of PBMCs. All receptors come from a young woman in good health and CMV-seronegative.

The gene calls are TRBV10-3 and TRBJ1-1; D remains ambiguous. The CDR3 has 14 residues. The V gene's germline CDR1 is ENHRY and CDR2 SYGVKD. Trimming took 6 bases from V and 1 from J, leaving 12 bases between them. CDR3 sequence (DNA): TGTGCCATCAGGGCCCCAGGCGAGAACACTGAAGCTTTCTTT. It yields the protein CAIRAPGENTEAFF.

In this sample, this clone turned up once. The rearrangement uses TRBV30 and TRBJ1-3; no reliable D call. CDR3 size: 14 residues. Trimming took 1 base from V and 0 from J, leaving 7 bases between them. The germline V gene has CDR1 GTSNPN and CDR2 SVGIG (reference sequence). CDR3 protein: CAWSGADSGNTIYF. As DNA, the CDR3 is TGTGCCTGGAGTGGGGCCGACTCTGGAAACACCATATATTTT.

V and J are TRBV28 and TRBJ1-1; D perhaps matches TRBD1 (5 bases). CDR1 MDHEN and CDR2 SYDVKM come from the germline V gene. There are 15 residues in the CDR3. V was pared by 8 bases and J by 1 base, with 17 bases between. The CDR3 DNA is TGTGCCAGCGGACCAACAGGCGGTCAGAACACTGAAGCTTTCTTT. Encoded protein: CASGPTGGQNTEAFF.

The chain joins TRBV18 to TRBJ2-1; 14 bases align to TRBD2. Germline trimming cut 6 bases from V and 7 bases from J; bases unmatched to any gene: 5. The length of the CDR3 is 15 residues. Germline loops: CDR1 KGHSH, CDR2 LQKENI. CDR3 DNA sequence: TGTGCCAGCTCTCGGGGGACTAGCGGGAGAAATGAGCAGTTCTTC. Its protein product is CASSRGTSGRNEQFF.

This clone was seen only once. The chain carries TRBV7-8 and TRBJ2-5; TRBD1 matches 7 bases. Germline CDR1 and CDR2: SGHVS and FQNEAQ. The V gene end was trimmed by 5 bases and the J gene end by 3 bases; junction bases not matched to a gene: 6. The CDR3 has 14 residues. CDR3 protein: CASSIGTVEETQYF. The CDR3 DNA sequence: TGTGCCAGCAGCATAGGGACAGTTGAAGAGACCCAGTACTTC.

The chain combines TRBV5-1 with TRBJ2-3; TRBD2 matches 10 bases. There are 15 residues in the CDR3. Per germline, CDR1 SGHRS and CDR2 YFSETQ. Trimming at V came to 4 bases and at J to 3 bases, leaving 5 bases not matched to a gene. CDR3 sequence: CASSPSGRWTDTQYF. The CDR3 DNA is TGCGCCAGCAGCCCTAGCGGGAGATGGACAGATACGCAGTATTTT.

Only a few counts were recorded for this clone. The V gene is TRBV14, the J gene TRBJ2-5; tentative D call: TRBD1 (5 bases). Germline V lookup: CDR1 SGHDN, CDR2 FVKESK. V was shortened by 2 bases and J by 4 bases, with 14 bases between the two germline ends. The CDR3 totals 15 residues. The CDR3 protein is CASSQLSPGLETQYF. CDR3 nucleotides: TGTGCCAGCAGCCAACTCAGTCCAGGGTTAGAGACCCAGTACTTC.

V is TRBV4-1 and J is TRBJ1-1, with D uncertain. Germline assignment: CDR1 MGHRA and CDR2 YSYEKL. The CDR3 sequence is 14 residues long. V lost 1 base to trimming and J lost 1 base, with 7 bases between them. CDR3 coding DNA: TGCGCCAGCAGCCAAGGTCCCTGGAACACTGAAGCTTTCTTT. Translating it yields CASSQGPWNTEAFF.

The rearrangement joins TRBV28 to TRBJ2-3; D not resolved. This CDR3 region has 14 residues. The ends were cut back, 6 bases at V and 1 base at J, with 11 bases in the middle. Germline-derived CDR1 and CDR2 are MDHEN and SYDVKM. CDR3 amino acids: CASSSRRRTDTQYF. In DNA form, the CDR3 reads TGTGCCAGCAGCTCGAGGCGCCGCACAGATACGCAGTATTTT. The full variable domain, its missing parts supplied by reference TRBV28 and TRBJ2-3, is DVKVTQSSRYLVKRTGEKVFLECVQDMDHENMFWYRQDPGLGLRLIYFSYDVKMKEKGDIPEGYSVSREKKERFSLILESASTNQTSMYLCASSSRRRTDTQYFGPGTRLTVL.

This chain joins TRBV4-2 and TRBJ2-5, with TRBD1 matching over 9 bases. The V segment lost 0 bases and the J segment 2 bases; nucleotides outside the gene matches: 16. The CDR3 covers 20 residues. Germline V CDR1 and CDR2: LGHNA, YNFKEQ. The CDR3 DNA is TGTGCCAGCAGCCAAGATCTAGGGACAGGGATTAAACAACCTCAAGAGACCCAGTACTTC. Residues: CASSQDLGTGIKQPQETQYF.